This T cell receptor beta chain was profiled in a study of vaccination effects on CD4 cells after COVID-19. Antigen-specific CD4+ T cells were first expanded with viral peptide pools by the ViraFEST assay and only then sequenced. Cells that had been cultured for about 10 days were the source of isolated CD4+ T cells. The vaccine recipients had no prior SARS-CoV-2 infection, with negative nucleocapsid antibodies. Points on this clone: Antigen unknown.

Method: immunoSEQ multiplex PCR; TCRdb's copy keeps in-frame clones and lacks some. The data contain around 63,000 clones, approximately 75% of them singletons. Trimming took 1 base from V and 3 from J, leaving 5 bases between them. CDR3 length equals 12 residues. CDR1 is SQVTM and CDR2 is ANQGSEA in the germline V gene. The chain recombines TRBV29-1 with TRBJ2-3; D gene ambiguous. The source of this sequence is a human donor who received a COVID-19 vaccine. Specimen: CD4+ T cells from PBMCs cultured with HCoV-OC43 spike peptides, collected before COVID-19 vaccination. Indicated subset: HCoV-OC43 spike overlapping peptide pool stimulation. The CDR3 sequence: CSVEVHTDTQYF. The CDR3 bases are TGCAGCGTTGAAGTTCATACAGATACGCAGTATTTT.